The 14 T cell receptor beta chains listed next were all sequenced from one sample in a study of T cell responses to AZD1222 COVID-19 vaccine. The table came from immunoSEQ multiplex PCR; TCRdb's copy has only in-frame clones and leaves some out. Among tens of thousands of clones listed, nearly 90% were seen once. Sequences were derived from peripheral blood, sampled 28 days after the second AZD1222 dose. These receptors were taken from an adult who received the AZD1222 COVID-19 vaccine.

V gene TRBV15 combines with J gene TRBJ2-7, with 11 bases lining up with TRBD1. Germline lookup yields CDR1 LNHNV and CDR2 YYDKDF (reference sequence). The V segment lost 0 bases and the J segment 6 bases; nucleotides outside the gene matches: 7. The CDR3 totals 16 residues. The CDR3 DNA follows: TGTGCCACCAGCAGAGACTACGGGACAGGGGGACGCGAGCAGTACTTC. Its translation is CATSRDYGTGGREQYF.

This clone showed up just once. The V and J genes are TRBV11-2 and TRBJ2-2; TRBD2 matches 9 bases. Germline values: CDR1 SGHAT, CDR2 FQNNGV. The ends lost 4 bases at V and 8 bases at J; junction bases unmatched: 17. This CDR3 region has 18 residues. CDR3 nucleotide sequence: TGTGCCAGCAGCTCTGCGGGGGGGGTAGCGGGAGCGTATGGGGAGCTGTTTTTT. Translation gives CASSSAGGVAGAYGELFF.

This rearrangement joins TRBV15 to TRBJ2-3; D not resolved. V dropped 2 bases and J dropped 2 bases, with 11 bases sitting between them. Per germline, CDR1 LNHNV and CDR2 YYDKDF (reference sequence). The CDR3 has 15 amino acids. The CDR3 DNA reads as TGTGCCACCAGCAGATACGGGCAGGACACAGATACGCAGTATTTT. Its protein is CATSRYGQDTDTQYF.

The chain uses TRBV11-3 and TRBJ1-5; D is undetermined. The CDR3 covers 19 residues. Germline-derived CDR1 and CDR2 are SGHNT and YENEEA. The V end was cut by 7 bases, the J end by 0 bases, with 25 bases between. CDR3 in amino acids: CASTIGRATRNYSNQPQHF. CDR3 DNA: TGTGCCAGCACAATCGGGAGGGCCACAAGAAATTATAGCAATCAGCCCCAGCATTTT. Full variable domain (outside the CDR3, taken from reference TRBV11-3 and TRBJ1-5): EAGVVQSPRYKIIEKKQPVAFWCNPISGHNTLYWYLQNLGQGPELLIRYENEEAVDDSQLPKDRFSAERLKGVDSTLKIQPAELGDSAVYLCASTIGRATRNYSNQPQHFGDGTRLSIL.

The chain uses TRBV18 and TRBJ2-2, with unresolved D. CDR1 and CDR2 from the germline V gene are KGHSH and LQKENI. V lost 1 base and J 3 bases, leaving 6 bases between the germline ends. This CDR3 contains 14 residues. This chain's CDR3 is CASSPQGYTGELFF. CDR3 coding DNA: TGTGCCAGCTCACCACAGGGTTACACCGGGGAGCTGTTTTTT.

J is TRBJ2-3 and V is TRBV18, with 10 bases lining up with TRBD1. The CDR3 consists of 17 residues. In germline, CDR1 is KGHSH, CDR2 LQKENI. V trimming: 3 bases; J trimming: 8 bases; junction bases outside the gene matches: 14. DNA of the CDR3: TGTGCCAGCTCACCTAACCCGACAGGGGGCTCCGGCGGTACGCAGTATTTT. Residues: CASSPNPTGGSGGTQYF. The full variable domain, rest sourced from reference TRBV18 and TRBJ2-3, is NAGVMQNPRHLVRRRGQEARLRCSPMKGHSHVYWYRQLPEEGLKFMVYLQKENIIDESGMPKERFSAEFPKEGPSILRIQQVVRGDSAAYFCASSPNPTGGSGGTQYFGPGTRLTVL.

This clone has more than one count but fewer than ten. V and J are TRBV7-2 and TRBJ2-5, with 7 positions matching TRBD2. Germline CDR1 is SGHTA and CDR2 is FQGNSA. The J segment lost 10 bases and the V segment lost 4 bases, leaving 6 bases of the junction unmatched. The CDR3 length is 12 residues. The CDR3: CASSWSGAIQYF. The CDR3 region has the DNA TGTGCCAGCAGCTGGAGCGGGGCGATCCAGTACTTC. Supplemented by reference TRBV7-2 and TRBJ2-5, the full variable domain reads GAGVSQSPSNKVTEKGKDVELRCDPISGHTALYWYRQSLGQGLEFLIYFQGNSAPDKSGLPSDRFSAERTGGSVSTLTIQRTQQEDSAVYLCASSWSGAIQYFGPGTRLLVL.

This chain joins TRBV9 and TRBJ2-2; no reliable D call. V lost 2 bases and J lost 0, with 8 bases in between. Germline V gene lookup returns CDR1 SGDLS and CDR2 YYNGEE. The CDR3 contains 15 residues. The CDR3, as DNA: TGTGCCAGCAGCGTTTCTAGTCCGAACACCGGGGAGCTGTTTTTT. Its translation is CASSVSSPNTGELFF. Variable domain in full (rest from reference TRBV9 and TRBJ2-2): DSGVTQTPKHLITATGQRVTLRCSPRSGDLSVYWYQQSLDQGLQFLIQYYNGEERAKGNILERFSAQQFPDLHSELNLSSLELGDSALYFCASSVSSPNTGELFFGEGSRLTVL.

Only one count was recorded for this clone. DNA of the CDR3: TGTGCCAGCAGCCCACATAGAACCGACTACAATGAGCAGTTCTTC. This translates into CASSPHRTDYNEQFF. J is TRBJ2-1 and V is TRBV6-2 or TRBV6-3; D gene unclear. Trimming cost V 6 bases and J 3 bases, with 15 bases left between them. There are 15 residues in the CDR3. CDR1 and CDR2 from the germline V gene are MNHEY and SVGEGT.

This rearrangement joins TRBV6-5 to TRBJ1-1; TRBD1 matches at 8 bases. CDR1 MNHEY and CDR2 SVGAGI come from the germline V gene. Trimming at V came to 4 bases and at J to 0 bases, leaving 1 base not matched to a gene. This CDR3 region has 14 residues. CDR3 sequence (DNA): TGTGCCAGCAGTTGGGACAGGATGAACACTGAAGCTTTCTTT. It translates to CASSWDRMNTEAFF.

This clone came up once. The V and J genes are TRBV25-1 and TRBJ1-6; D is possibly TRBD1 (5 bases). From germline, CDR1 is MGHDK and CDR2 SYGVNS. The ends were cut back, 3 bases at V and 7 bases at J, with 13 bases in the middle. This CDR3 has 15 residues. The chain's CDR3 is CASSDSGFLNSPLHF. CDR3 nucleotides: TGTGCCAGCAGTGATTCAGGGTTTCTGAATTCACCCCTCCACTTT.

V is TRBV7-2 and J is TRBJ1-5, with D perhaps matching TRBD1 (6 bases). This CDR3 comprises 13 residues. The germline V gene encodes CDR1 SGHTA and CDR2 FQGNSA. Trimming took off 5 bases at V and 4 bases at J, with 9 bases between the two ends. The CDR3 coding sequence is TGTGCCAGCAGCGGGCAGGGGAATCAGCCCCAGCATTTT. As protein: CASSGQGNQPQHF.

This chain links TRBV27 with TRBJ1-6; unclear D gene. Germline CDR1 and CDR2: MNHEY and SMNVEV (reference sequence). This CDR3 is built from 15 residues. Trimming shortened V by 5 bases and J by 5 bases, and 13 bases separated the two germline ends. The CDR3 nucleotides read TGTGCCAGCAGTCCCACCAGAGTCGATAATTCACCCCTCCACTTT. It yields the protein CASSPTRVDNSPLHF.

This chain joins TRBV24-1 and TRBJ1-5, with D possibly being TRBD1 (6 bases). The V gene's germline CDR1 is KGHDR and CDR2 SFDVKD. V was shortened by 4 bases and J by 8 bases, with 14 bases between the two germline ends. The CDR3 totals 14 residues. Here the CDR3 reads CATSETGSRKPQHF. In DNA form, the CDR3 reads TGTGCCACCAGTGAAACAGGGAGTCGGAAGCCCCAGCATTTT.